The 14 T cell receptor beta chains below come from one sample, sequenced in a study of spatial heterogeneity in lung cancer. TCRdb re-analysed the 5' RACE reads in MiXCR, keeping a single row per CDR3 protein. Of more than 30,000 distinct CDR3 sequences in the sample, 5% to 6.5% were seen once. Stated time point: sample taken at primary tumor resection. This sample comprised PBMCs, obtained at surgery. These receptors were obtained from a female donor with early-stage non-small cell lung cancer.

There are many counts of this clonotype. This sequence joins TRBV18 and TRBJ1-1, with D maybe TRBD1 (5 bases). The CDR3 consists of 15 residues. Per the germline V gene, CDR1 is KGHSH and CDR2 is LQKENI. Trimming removed 1 base from V and 5 bases from J, with 14 bases in between. The CDR3, as DNA: TGTGCCAGCTCACCACGACAGACGACTAATACTGAAGCTTTCTTT. Translation: CASSPRQTTNTEAFF.

Ten or more counts support this clonotype. V and J are TRBV27 and TRBJ1-5; perhaps TRBD1 as D (5 bases). Germline CDR1 MNHEY, CDR2 SMNVEV (reference sequence). V was pared by 4 bases and J by 2 bases, with 15 bases between. This CDR3 has 16 residues. CDR3 sequence: CASSSPLQGRNQPQHF. CDR3 coding DNA: TGTGCCAGCAGTTCCCCCCTCCAGGGACGCAATCAGCCCCAGCATTTT.

The table lists this clonotype with many counts. CDR3 loop: CSAPGAATEAFF. CDR3 DNA sequence: TGCAGTGCCCCGGGGGCAGCCACTGAAGCTTTCTTT. The chain combines TRBV20-1 with TRBJ1-1; tentatively, D is TRBD1 (6 bases). The CDR3 sequence is 12 residues long. Germline V lookup: CDR1 DFQATT, CDR2 SNEGSKA (reference sequence). V lost 6 bases, J lost 4 bases, and 12 bases lay in between.

This clonotype was seen only a few times. The CDR3 sequence is CASSKSSGGAEQYF. For the CDR3, the DNA is TGTGCCAGCAGCAAATCTAGCGGGGGGGCCGAGCAGTACTTC. The chain couples TRBV6-6 to TRBJ2-7; 12 bases map to TRBD2. The CDR3 covers 14 residues. V was pared by 6 bases and J by 6 bases, with 6 bases of the junction left unmatched. Per germline, CDR1 MNHNY and CDR2 SVGAGI (reference sequence).

This clonotype appeared a few times. The chain links TRBV6-5 to TRBJ2-7; 7 bases line up with TRBD1. V trimming: 0 bases; J trimming: 0 bases; junction bases outside the gene matches: 5. This CDR3 is 16 amino acids long. Germline CDR1 reads MNHEY; CDR2 reads SVGAGI. Written as DNA, the CDR3 is TGTGCCAGCAGTTACTCCTCGGGACAGAACTCCTACGAGCAGTACTTC. Its translation is CASSYSSGQNSYEQYF.

This chain connects TRBV20-1 to TRBJ1-3; 8 bases map to TRBD1. J was trimmed by 1 base and V by 3 bases; bases with no gene match: 2. CDR3 length: 14 residues. In germline, CDR1 is DFQATT, CDR2 SNEGSKA (reference sequence). The CDR3 region is CSARDRASGNTIYF. As DNA, the CDR3 is TGCAGTGCTAGGGACAGGGCTTCTGGAAACACCATATATTTT.

The CDR3 DNA reads as TGTGCCAGCAGTGAGTTTGGGGGGCGCGACTATGGCTACACCTTC. It translates to CASSEFGGRDYGYTF. This chain connects TRBV2 to TRBJ1-2; the D gene is possibly TRBD1 (6 bases). The CDR3 loop spans 15 amino acids. Trimming took 3 bases from V and 3 from J, leaving 14 bases between them. Germline CDR1 and CDR2: SNHLY and FYNNEI. Combining the CDR3 with reference TRBV2 and TRBJ1-2 gives the whole variable domain EPEVTQTPSHQVTQMGQEVILRCVPISNHLYFYWYRQILGQKVEFLVSFYNNEISEKSEIFDDQFSVERPDGSNFTLKIRSTKLEDSAMYFCASSEFGGRDYGYTFGSGTRLTVV.

In this sample, this clonotype turned up many times. The V gene is TRBV19, the J gene TRBJ2-7; 7 bases match TRBD1. Germline CDR1 reads LNHDA; CDR2 reads SQIVND (reference sequence). V shed 7 bases and J 3 bases; nucleotides not matched to a gene: 9. This CDR3 region has 14 residues. In nucleotides, the CDR3 is TGTGCCAGTAAAACTGACAGGGACGGCTACGAGCAGTACTTC. Translation gives CASKTDRDGYEQYF.

This clonotype was counted many times. The chain is built from TRBV29-1 and TRBJ2-3, with a possible D match to TRBD1 (5 bases). Germline loops: CDR1 SQVTM, CDR2 ANQGSEA. This CDR3 contains 13 residues. V lost 5 bases to trimming and J lost 7 bases, with 16 bases between them. The CDR3 DNA sequence: TGCAGCGTTCTGCTGCAGGGATGGTATACGCAGTATTTT. It is translated as CSVLLQGWYTQYF.

This clonotype has at least ten counts. V usage is TRBV29-1 and J usage is TRBJ1-1; D perhaps matches TRBD1 (6 bases). The germline V gene has CDR1 SQVTM and CDR2 ANQGSEA. The CDR3 spans 15 residues. Trimming took 2 bases from V and 4 from J, leaving 17 bases between them. The CDR3 DNA reads TGCAGCGTTGAAAAGTTGGTAGGGGGGGTCACTGAAGCTTTCTTT. Its translation is CSVEKLVGGVTEAFF.

This clonotype was found many times. The rearrangement links TRBV2 to TRBJ2-1, with TRBD2 matching over 11 bases. Germline loops: CDR1 SNHLY, CDR2 FYNNEI. Trimming at V came to 3 bases and at J to 7 bases, leaving 20 bases not matched to a gene. This CDR3 contains 20 residues. The CDR3 sequence is CASSDLSGLAGWVGKNEQFF. CDR3 sequence (DNA): TGTGCCAGCAGTGATTTGTCTGGACTAGCGGGTTGGGTCGGAAAAAATGAGCAGTTCTTC.

This clonotype is medium-sized within its sample. V is TRBV24-1 and J is TRBJ2-3; D is unresolved. Trimming left V 5 bases short and J 4 bases short, with 9 bases between. From germline, CDR1 is KGHDR and CDR2 SFDVKD. CDR3 length: 13 amino acids. The CDR3 reads CATSVPNPDTQYF. The CDR3 DNA is TGTGCCACCAGTGTTCCTAACCCAGATACGCAGTATTTT.

Ten or more counts support this clonotype. The chain joins TRBV9 to TRBJ2-3; unclear D gene. Germline-derived CDR1 and CDR2 are SGDLS and YYNGEE. The V and J ends lost 4 bases and 0 bases respectively, with 12 bases between them. CDR3 length: 15 amino acids. The CDR3 nucleotides read TGTGCCAGCAGCCCCGACGGAGTTAGCACAGATACGCAGTATTTT. Translated, it gives CASSPDGVSTDTQYF.

In its sample, this clonotype was seen many times. The chain uses TRBV2 and TRBJ2-5; 7 bases match TRBD2. V was pared by 5 bases and J by 4 bases, with 4 bases of the junction left unmatched. Germline lookup yields CDR1 SNHLY and CDR2 FYNNEI. The CDR3 spans 13 residues. The CDR3 DNA follows: TGTGCCAGCAGTCCACTAGCGCCAGAGACCCAGTACTTC. Residues: CASSPLAPETQYF.